These 3 T cell receptor beta chains were sequenced from one sample in a study of cytomegalovirus exposure and HLA in healthy donors. The PCR made use of 60 Vbeta and 13 Jbeta primers. Libraries were prepared by immunoSEQ multiplex PCR; TCRdb keeps only in-frame clonotypes and omits some of them. Counted here are 85,000 to 120,000 clones, about 75% occurring once; the ten biggest clones make up roughly 3%. The sequenced sample consisted of PBMCs. The receptors here all came from a male donor in good health and CMV-seropositive.

The rearrangement links TRBV4-3 to TRBJ1-4; D is unclear. CDR1 and CDR2 (germline): LGHNA, YSLEER. The CDR3 length is 16 residues. The V end lost 1 base, the J end lost 5 bases, and 14 bases lay between the germline ends. The CDR3 loop reads CASSQVRGTLNEKLFF. The CDR3 bases are TGCGCCAGCAGCCAAGTTCGTGGCACACTAAATGAAAAACTGTTTTTT.

As for this clone: The same CDR3 can be traced to other DNA sequences in this sample. The chain is built from TRBV4-1 and TRBJ2-7; D unclear. Germline V gives CDR1 MGHRA, CDR2 YSYEKL. This CDR3 region has 11 residues. The V end was cut by 6 bases, the J end by 3 bases, with 6 bases between. The DNA for the CDR3 is TGCGCCAGCAGTTCTAACTACGAGCAGTACTTC. This sequence encodes CASSSNYEQYF.

The chain couples TRBV10-3 to TRBJ1-3; no definite D call. Germline V CDR1 and CDR2: ENHRY, SYGVKD. The CDR3 has 14 amino acids. The germline V and J ends were trimmed by 7 bases and 0 bases, with 10 bases remaining between them. This CDR3 is CAITNSFSGNTIYF. CDR3 sequence (DNA): TGTGCCATCACCAACAGCTTCTCTGGAAACACCATATATTTT.